This T cell receptor beta chain was sequenced in a study of response to subunit inactivated influenza vaccine. General study points: The authors proposed limited new T cell recruitment per seasonal influenza vaccination.

MiXCR, applied by TCRdb to the RT-PCR reads, yields one record per CDR3 protein. The table records 630,000 or so distinct CDR3 sequences, approximately 14% of them present only once. On this clonotype: Its target is not known.

Source: PBMCs from blood, taken about 11 days after vaccination. The clonotype was recovered from a man aged 50-60 years who received an inactivated influenza vaccine.

The CDR3 reads CAISEATGVNEKLFF. The CDR3, as DNA: TGTGCCATCAGTGAGGCGACAGGGGTGAATGAAAAACTGTTTTTT. This chain uses TRBV10-3 with TRBJ1-4; 8 bases are shared with TRBD1. CDR1 ENHRY and CDR2 SYGVKD come from the germline V gene. The CDR3 covers 15 residues. The V gene end was trimmed by 2 bases and the J gene end by 5 bases; junction bases not matched to a gene: 4.